This TCR beta chain was sequenced for a study of T cell responses to AZD1222 COVID-19 vaccine. The V segment lost 2 bases and the J segment 0 bases; nucleotides outside the gene matches: 4. CDR3 length: 16 amino acids. Study-wide findings and caveats: Spike-wide coverage was observed for vaccine-associated CD4 TCRs, with dominant responses at 160-218 and 743-854.

Only in-frame clones appear in the TCRdb table, and some are missing; sequencing was by immunoSEQ multiplex PCR. Among 85,000 to 130,000 clones listed, 90% were seen once. Concerning this clone itself: Its target is not known.

Pooled in the analysis were second doses at about 4 or about 12 weeks. The clonotype was recovered from an adult who received the AZD1222 COVID-19 vaccine. The chain combines TRBV6-7 with TRBJ1-3; 7 bases fit TRBD1. TRBV6-7 is an ORF; its function is uncertain. The sequencing used peripheral blood, collected 28 days after the second AZD1222 dose. DNA of the CDR3: TGTGCCAGCAGTTACAGGGGGCCCGCCTCTGGAAACACCATATATTTT. Translation gives CASSYRGPASGNTIYF.